This entry lists 28 T cell receptor beta chains sequenced from one sample in a study of cytomegalovirus exposure and HLA in healthy donors. The primer mix had 60 Vbeta and 13 Jbeta primers. Sequenced by immunoSEQ multiplex PCR; TCRdb stores in-frame clones only, minus some. The table shows about 160,000 clones, with 75% to 85% occurring only once. The material sequenced was PBMCs. The receptors were gathered from a man aged 50-60 years in good health and CMV-seropositive.

The rearrangement uses TRBV6-5 and TRBJ2-3, with a tentative D call TRBD1 (6 bases). The germline CDR1 and CDR2 sequences are MNHEY and SVGAGI. The germline V and J ends were trimmed by 2 bases and 8 bases, with 11 bases remaining between them. The CDR3 consists of 13 residues. For the CDR3, the DNA is TGTGCCAGCAGTTACCCGGGACAAAGTACGCAGTATTTT. Translated: CASSYPGQSTQYF.

The V gene is TRBV10-3, the J gene TRBJ2-3; D may be TRBD1 (6 bases). Germline CDR1 reads ENHRY; CDR2 reads SYGVKD. V lost 4 bases, J lost 6 bases, and 11 bases lay in between. The CDR3 has 13 amino acids. This chain's CDR3 is CAISGQASDTQYF. The CDR3 nucleotides read TGTGCCATCAGTGGACAGGCTTCGGATACGCAGTATTTT.

This rearrangement joins TRBV18 to TRBJ1-6; D not resolved. The CDR3 has 15 amino acids. In germline, CDR1 is KGHSH, CDR2 LQKENI. With 0 bases removed from V and 4 bases from J, the gap between germline ends came to 7 bases. For the CDR3, the DNA is TGTGCCAGCTCACCACCTTCCGGGTATAATTCACCCCTCCACTTT. Protein product: CASSPPSGYNSPLHF.

The chain employs TRBV5-4 and TRBJ2-1; possible D gene TRBD2, 5 bases. The CDR3 sequence is 14 residues long. Trimming took off 4 bases at V and 4 bases at J, with 12 bases between the two ends. In germline, CDR1 is SGHNT, CDR2 YYREEE (reference sequence). The CDR3: CASSDKAEYNEQFF. The DNA of the CDR3 is TGTGCCAGCAGCGACAAAGCGGAGTACAATGAGCAGTTCTTC.

This sequence joins TRBV18 and TRBJ1-4; 10 positions match TRBD1. V dropped 1 base and J dropped 8; count of bases not matched to a gene: 1. The CDR3 has 14 residues. Germline loops: CDR1 KGHSH, CDR2 LQKENI. The CDR3 loop reads CASSPLDRGEKLFF. CDR3 coding DNA: TGTGCCAGCTCACCACTGGACAGGGGGGAAAAACTGTTTTTT.

The chain has TRBV5-1 and TRBJ2-6; 8 positions match TRBD1. CDR1 and CDR2 (germline): SGHRS, YFSETQ. The CDR3 runs to 20 residues. The V gene end was trimmed by 4 bases and the J gene end by 0 bases; junction bases not matched to a gene: 15. The CDR3 coding sequence is TGCGCCAGCAGCCCATTACAGGACAGGGCCTCCATCTCTGGGGCCAACGTCCTGACTTTC. Translation gives CASSPLQDRASISGANVLTF.

This clone was observed a single time. The same CDR3 is also encoded by other DNA sequences in this sample. The chain carries TRBV2 and TRBJ1-5; 7 nucleotides line up with TRBD1. The ends lost 5 bases at V and 0 bases at J; junction bases unmatched: 1. The CDR3 extends over 14 amino acids. Germline lookup yields CDR1 SNHLY and CDR2 FYNNEI. CDR3 sequence: CASSWDSSNQPQHF. As DNA, the CDR3 is TGTGCCAGCAGTTGGGACAGTAGCAATCAGCCCCAGCATTTT. Drawing the rest from reference TRBV2 and TRBJ1-5, the complete variable domain is EPEVTQTPSHQVTQMGQEVILRCVPISNHLYFYWYRQILGQKVEFLVSFYNNEISEKSEIFDDQFSVERPDGSNFTLKIRSTKLEDSAMYFCASSWDSSNQPQHFGDGTRLSIL.

The genes are TRBV5-3 and TRBJ1-3; a weak D match, TRBD1 (6 bases). TRBV5-3 is sorted into the ORF group, with uncertain function. Between the trimmed V and J ends, which lost 1 base and 1 base, there was a span of 15 bases. This CDR3 is built from 17 residues. CDR3 amino acids: CARSLFRGAVSGNTIYF. CDR3 in DNA: TGTGCCAGAAGCTTGTTCAGGGGCGCCGTATCTGGAAACACCATATATTTT.

The V gene is TRBV5-4, the J gene TRBJ2-7; unclear D gene. V shed 1 base and J shed 2 bases, with 10 bases lying between them. Germline CDR1 is SGHNT and CDR2 is YYREEE (reference sequence). The length of the CDR3 is 14 residues. CDR3 sequence: CASSLQDSPYEQYF. The CDR3 DNA sequence: TGTGCCAGCAGCTTGCAGGATTCCCCCTACGAGCAGTACTTC.

DNA for the CDR3: TGTGCCATCAGTGAGGCGGTAGCGGGAGTTCGGTACGAGCAGTACTTC. Its translation is CAISEAVAGVRYEQYF. The V and J genes are TRBV10-3 and TRBJ2-7; 9 positions match TRBD2. The CDR3 runs to 16 residues. The V gene's germline CDR1 is ENHRY and CDR2 SYGVKD. The junction had 9 bases not matched to a gene; V was cut back by 2 bases and J by 4 bases.

The V call is TRBV12-5, the J call TRBJ2-5, with 7 bases lining up with TRBD2. Germline V CDR1 and CDR2: LGHNT, FRNRAP. The junction had 5 bases not matched to a gene; V was cut back by 0 bases and J by 1 base. The CDR3 is made up of 16 amino acids. The chain's CDR3 is CASGLVIAGAQETQYF. As DNA, the CDR3 is TGTGCTAGTGGTTTGGTAATTGCGGGAGCCCAAGAGACCCAGTACTTC. The complete variable domain, with remaining parts taken from reference TRBV12-5 and TRBJ2-5, reads DARVTQTPRHKVTEMGQEVTMRCQPILGHNTVFWYRQTMMQGLELLAYFRNRAPLDDSGMPKDRFSAEMPDATLATLKIQPSEPRDSAVYFCASGLVIAGAQETQYFGPGTRLLVL.

This clone ranks as medium-sized (0.01 to 0.1%). The gene calls are TRBV7-9 and TRBJ1-4; unclear D gene. V was pared by 2 bases and J by 4 bases, with 8 bases between. Germline V gives CDR1 SEHNR, CDR2 FQNEAQ (reference sequence). The CDR3 spans 14 residues. CDR3 loop: CASSLRSLNEKLFF. The CDR3 nucleotides are TGTGCCAGCAGCTTACGTAGTCTTAATGAAAAACTGTTTTTT.

This chain connects TRBV6-5 to TRBJ2-2; D possibly corresponds to TRBD2 (7 bases). Germline-derived CDR1 and CDR2 are MNHEY and SVGAGI. This CDR3 has 16 residues. Deletions cut 0 bases from V and 4 bases from J, with 12 bases between. CDR3 sequence reads: CASSYSGGRFTGELFF. CDR3 bases: TGTGCCAGCAGTTACTCGGGGGGGCGATTCACCGGGGAGCTGTTTTTT.

For this clone: This specimen includes other DNA sequences encoding the same CDR3. The chain joins TRBV5-1 to TRBJ2-7; 7 bases are a match to TRBD2. The CDR3 covers 14 residues. The J segment lost 6 bases and the V segment lost 3 bases, leaving 9 bases of the junction unmatched. The V gene's germline CDR1 is SGHRS and CDR2 YFSETQ. This CDR3 reads CASSSLGGASEQYF. In DNA, the CDR3 is TGCGCCAGCAGCTCCCTGGGAGGGGCATCCGAGCAGTACTTC.

The gene calls are TRBV10-3 and TRBJ2-1; 9 bases agree with TRBD2. The ends lost 10 bases at V and 8 bases at J; junction bases unmatched: 9. The CDR3 totals 13 residues. Germline V gene lookup returns CDR1 ENHRY and CDR2 SYGVKD. CDR3 DNA sequence: TGTGCCAGTGCCGGGACTAGCATCTATGAGCAGTTCTTC. Translation gives CASAGTSIYEQFF.

V usage is TRBV11-2 and J usage is TRBJ2-5; tentatively, D is TRBD2 (5 bases). This CDR3 has 15 residues. Germline V gene sequence: CDR1 SGHAT, CDR2 FQNNGV. V lost 3 bases and J lost 0, with 11 bases in between. The CDR3 is CASSFSGAYQETQYF. In DNA form, the CDR3 reads TGTGCCAGCAGCTTCAGCGGAGCCTACCAAGAGACCCAGTACTTC.

This clone was seen a handful of times. The genes are TRBV15 and TRBJ2-5, with a weak D call TRBD2 (7 bases). Germline-derived CDR1 and CDR2 are LNHNV and YYDKDF (reference sequence). This CDR3 spans 14 amino acids. Trimming pared 0 bases from V and 4 bases from J, leaving 9 bases between. CDR3 bases: TGTGCCACCAGCAGAGAGGGGGGGGCAGAGACCCAGTACTTC. This codes for CATSREGGAETQYF.

The chain couples TRBV5-1 to TRBJ2-1; 7 positions agree with TRBD2. The CDR3 covers 14 residues. V shed 3 bases and J 6 bases; nucleotides not matched to a gene: 6. Germline V lookup: CDR1 SGHRS, CDR2 YFSETQ. The CDR3 loop is CASSSGERGNEQFF. The CDR3 coding sequence is TGCGCCAGCAGCTCGGGTGAGCGGGGCAATGAGCAGTTCTTC.

This chain uses TRBV30 with TRBJ1-6; TRBD1 matches at 8 bases. The V gene's germline CDR1 is GTSNPN and CDR2 SVGIG (reference sequence). V gave up 0 bases and J gave up 8 bases; unmatched junction bases: 6. CDR3 length: 15 amino acids. The CDR3 is CAWSVTTGADSPLHF. The CDR3 bases are TGTGCCTGGAGTGTAACGACAGGGGCTGATTCACCCCTCCACTTT.

The V gene is TRBV6-4, the J gene TRBJ2-3, with 8 bases matching TRBD2. The length of the CDR3 is 15 residues. Germline-derived CDR1 and CDR2 are MRHNA and SNTAGT. V shed 2 bases, J shed 2 bases, and the junction held 3 bases outside the gene matches. CDR3: CASSDGAGDTDTQYF. Written as DNA, the CDR3 is TGTGCCAGCAGTGACGGAGCGGGGGACACAGATACGCAGTATTTT.

The V gene is TRBV11-2, the J gene TRBJ2-5, with 7 bases aligning to TRBD1. V lost 2 bases to trimming and J lost 3 bases; unmatched junction nucleotides: 15. Germline V CDR1 and CDR2: SGHAT, FQNNGV. This CDR3 contains 18 residues. The CDR3 DNA is TGTGCCAGCAGCTTACCGATCGTGGTTAGGGACAGAGAAGAGACCCAGTACTTC. Its translation: CASSLPIVVRDREETQYF.

V is TRBV2 and J is TRBJ2-6; D is possibly TRBD1 (5 bases). V was pared by 3 bases and J by 1 base, with 13 bases between. Germline values: CDR1 SNHLY, CDR2 FYNNEI. The CDR3 length is 17 residues. CDR3 loop: CASSEGQVGSGANVLTF. CDR3 nucleotide sequence: TGTGCCAGCAGTGAGGGGCAGGTTGGGTCTGGGGCCAACGTCCTGACTTTC.

V and J are TRBV2 and TRBJ1-5; possibly TRBD1 for D (5 bases). The V and J ends lost 3 bases and 7 bases respectively, with 16 bases between them. CDR3 length equals 15 residues. Germline V CDR1 and CDR2: SNHLY, FYNNEI. This chain's CDR3 is CASSDLGQGRQPQHF. The CDR3 DNA follows: TGTGCCAGCAGTGATTTAGGGCAGGGTAGGCAGCCCCAGCATTTT.

The J gene is TRBJ2-3, the V gene TRBV7-3; D possibly corresponds to TRBD2 (5 bases). CDR1 is SGHTA, CDR2 FQGTGA, per germline. This CDR3 comprises 16 residues. The germline V and J ends were trimmed by 0 bases and 0 bases, with 10 bases remaining between them. CDR3: CASSLTAVTSTDTQYF. CDR3 DNA: TGTGCCAGCAGCTTAACAGCGGTCACTAGCACAGATACGCAGTATTTT.

This chain joins TRBV6-6 and TRBJ2-7; D is uncertain. Trimming left V 4 bases short and J 3 bases short, with 10 bases between. The germline V gene encodes CDR1 MNHNY and CDR2 SVGAGI (reference sequence). The CDR3 length is 13 residues. As DNA, the CDR3 is TGTGCCAGCAGTTCTGGCCAATTCTACGAGCAGTACTTC. Protein: CASSSGQFYEQYF.

The rearrangement links TRBV5-1 to TRBJ2-5, with D maybe TRBD1 (5 bases). V lost 2 bases and J lost 2, with 7 bases in between. The CDR3 loop spans 13 amino acids. Germline loops: CDR1 SGHRS, CDR2 YFSETQ. The CDR3 DNA reads TGCGCCAGCAGCTTTAGACAGCAAGAGACCCAGTACTTC. Protein product: CASSFRQQETQYF.

The rearrangement joins TRBV18 to TRBJ2-5; the match to TRBD1 covers 9 bases. The DNA end lines up better with TRBJ2-7; the J call may be wrong. Germline-derived CDR1 and CDR2 are KGHSH and LQKENI. This CDR3 region has 15 residues. The CDR3 reads CASSRTGGFGLEQYF. The CDR3 nucleotides read TGTGCCAGCTCACGAACAGGGGGCTTCGGCCTCGAGCAGTACTTC.

The rearrangement links TRBV18 to TRBJ1-1; no clear D gene. Germline values: CDR1 KGHSH, CDR2 LQKENI. The CDR3 extends over 14 amino acids. Trimming took 2 bases from V and 1 from J, leaving 8 bases between them. This CDR3 is CASSPGSGNTEAFF. The CDR3, as DNA: TGTGCCAGCTCACCAGGGTCGGGGAACACTGAAGCTTTCTTT.